Below are 4 T cell receptor beta chains sequenced from a single sample in a study of T cells in Graves' hyperthyroidism and ophthalmopathy. Amplified TCR beta CDR3 regions came from RNA transcripts. A set of HTBI primers served as the primers for a first-round RT-PCR of the TCR CDR3. MiXCR, applied by TCRdb to the multiplex PCR reads, yields one record per CDR3 protein. The profile shows about 690,000 distinct CDR3 sequences, around 16% of them singletons. Sample: blood. The receptors come from a man over 45 with Graves' hyperthyroidism.

This clonotype was detected only a few times. This rearrangement joins TRBV27 to TRBJ1-1; D uncertain. Germline-derived CDR1 and CDR2 are MNHEY and SMNVEV (reference sequence). V dropped 1 base and J dropped 1 base, with 16 bases sitting between them. The CDR3 consists of 17 residues. The DNA of the CDR3 is TGTGCCAGCAGTTTATATTCCAGTAAGACACCGAACACTGAAGCTTTCTTT. Amino acids: CASSLYSSKTPNTEAFF.

The chain recombines TRBV20-1 with TRBJ2-1; D gene unclear. The CDR3 runs 15 residues. Germline CDR1 is DFQATT and CDR2 is SNEGSKA (reference sequence). V shed 1 base and J shed 0 bases, with 10 bases lying between them. The CDR3 bases are TGCAGTGCTAGAGCTTCGTCCAGCTCCTACAATGAGCAGTTCTTC. Residues: CSARASSSSYNEQFF.

The J gene is TRBJ2-5, the V gene TRBV27, with a tentative D call TRBD1 (6 bases). There are 15 residues in the CDR3. The V and J ends lost 5 bases and 3 bases respectively, with 16 bases between them. Germline CDR1 is MNHEY and CDR2 is SMNVEV (reference sequence). CDR3 loop: CASSDAQGSEETQYF. The CDR3 DNA is TGTGCCAGCAGTGACGCACAGGGATCGGAAGAGACCCAGTACTTC.

The sample holds many counts of this clonotype. V gene TRBV6-5 combines with J gene TRBJ1-1; the D gene is possibly TRBD1 (5 bases). Trimming took 0 bases from V and 3 from J, leaving 17 bases between them. Germline CDR1 MNHEY, CDR2 SVGAGI. The CDR3 is 17 amino acids. CDR3: CASSYSGHGFRDTEAFF. The DNA for the CDR3 is TGTGCCAGCAGTTACTCGGGCCACGGGTTCAGGGACACTGAAGCTTTCTTT.